This record looks at one TCR beta chain sequence and its context. This clone was recorded only once. The antigen it recognizes is unknown. The sample holds no much larger clone one base away, and base qualities are not on file. The sample comes from a study of blood T cell repertoires in COVID-19 (dated by TCRdb to the early 2020s). As for the study more broadly: Samples from collaborators originated in the United States, Italy and Spain and spanned both the acute and convalescent phases of COVID-19. The material from the prospective study consisted of cDNA or gDNA derived from T cells, B-cell-depleted T cells, or PBMCs. Subjects who had been exposed to COVID-19, were actively infected with it, or had recovered from it provided the deeply sampled blood TCRbeta repertoires that made up the dataset. The repertoires were made available in a free public database intended to serve as a resource for research on the immune response to SARS-CoV-2. Samples came from the ongoing ImmuneRACE study (first 160 participants) plus 1,254 subjects from 6 global collaborators. Nearly every sample came with metadata listing a de-identified subject ID, COVID-19 status, age in years and sex. Where available, HLA class I and class II types were taken from metadata supplied by the sample provider and were not determined by assay-based typing. The paper as a whole reports these results and caveats: The quantity of clinical and demographic metadata differed by source and by participant and was supplied without curation.

TCRbeta CDR3 regions were amplified from genomic DNA using the immunoSEQ Assay, a bias-controlled multiplex PCR. Per the authors' processing: The number of nucleated cells in each sample was estimated from the amplification of reference gene primers within the assay. Sequence reads were collapsed and filtered to measure the absolute abundance of every unique TCRbeta CDR3 rearrangement. For each sample, productive Simpson clonality was calculated as the square root of Simpson's diversity index over productive rearrangements. Drawn from immuneACCESS, this table holds only the in-frame rearrangements with V and J called that TCRdb kept. Clones are partly lost; checked studies trace under half to an unresolved V gene and leave the rest unexplained. V and J calls and clone size are those listed in that table; D and trimming were worked out from the DNA. The sample records a few hundred thousand clones, roughly 89% of which are singletons. 0.8% to 1% of the sample belongs to the ten largest clones.

Ends trimmed: V by 4 bases, J by 5 bases; bases unmatched to a gene: 10. Measured from the cysteine to the phenylalanine, the CDR3 is 16 residues long. The kept DNA is CDR3 alone, 48 bases in frame from the first base. CDR1 SGHRS and CDR2 YFSETQ were looked up in the germline V gene. In Seattle, one collaborating source enrolled patients while the infection was active and tracked those patients longitudinally over the course of disease. Each collaborating institution followed its own protocols to collect whole blood in K2EDTA tubes. For TCRbeta analysis, collaborator samples were shipped as frozen whole blood, as isolated PBMCs, or as DNA extracted from either sample type.

The chain uses TRBV5-1 and TRBJ2-3; 10 junctional bases match TRBD2. The receptor was derived from a young man with COVID-19, enrolled during active disease. Sequencing was done on a sample of peripheral blood. The DNA sequence reads TGCGCCAGCAGCCCGGATATTAGCGGGGGGTTAGATACGCAGTATTTT. This codes for CASSPDISGGLDTQYF.